This TCR beta chain came from a study of blood T cell repertoires in COVID-19. Study overall: In each case, the material was cDNA or gDNA derived from T cells, B-cell-depleted T cells, or PBMCs.

Looked up from germline, CDR1 is MNHEY and CDR2 is SVGAGI. Trimming took off 7 bases at V and 10 bases at J, with 13 bases between the two ends. The CDR3 runs to 11 residues. The sample holds one count of this clone. Sequencing used immunoSEQ multiplex PCR; TCRdb keeps in-frame clones, though not all of them. The sample holds 300,000 to 400,000 clones, about nine tenths seen once. This TCR derives from a woman in her 30s with COVID-19, enrolled during active disease. The sample was peripheral blood. The rearrangement links TRBV6-5 to TRBJ1-2; the D gene is possibly TRBD1 (6 bases). The CDR3 DNA reads as TGTGCCAGCAAGAGGGACACCCACTACACCTTC. This translates into CASKRDTHYTF.